A single TCR beta chain is shown here with its context. Clones were sequenced by immunoSEQ multiplex PCR, and TCRdb holds only the in-frame ones, with some missing. This sample yields 180,000 or so clones, of which roughly 88% are seen a single time; 13% belongs to the top ten. The source of the sample is a study of blood T cell repertoires in COVID-19. Study overall: T cells, B-cell-depleted T cells, or PBMCs provided the cDNA or gDNA that served as material.

The length of the CDR3 is 14 residues. Germline lookup yields CDR1 SQVTM and CDR2 ANQGSEA. The V gene end was trimmed by 6 bases and the J gene end by 4 bases; junction bases not matched to a gene: 7. The rearrangement uses TRBV29-1 and TRBJ2-2, with 8 bases lining up with TRBD1. The clonotype comes from an older woman who had recovered from COVID-19. Material for sequencing was PBMCs or T cells enriched from blood (not recorded which). CDR3 DNA sequence: TGCAGCGTCAGGACCGACAGGGGCACCGGGGAGCTGTTTTTT. This codes for CSVRTDRGTGELFF.